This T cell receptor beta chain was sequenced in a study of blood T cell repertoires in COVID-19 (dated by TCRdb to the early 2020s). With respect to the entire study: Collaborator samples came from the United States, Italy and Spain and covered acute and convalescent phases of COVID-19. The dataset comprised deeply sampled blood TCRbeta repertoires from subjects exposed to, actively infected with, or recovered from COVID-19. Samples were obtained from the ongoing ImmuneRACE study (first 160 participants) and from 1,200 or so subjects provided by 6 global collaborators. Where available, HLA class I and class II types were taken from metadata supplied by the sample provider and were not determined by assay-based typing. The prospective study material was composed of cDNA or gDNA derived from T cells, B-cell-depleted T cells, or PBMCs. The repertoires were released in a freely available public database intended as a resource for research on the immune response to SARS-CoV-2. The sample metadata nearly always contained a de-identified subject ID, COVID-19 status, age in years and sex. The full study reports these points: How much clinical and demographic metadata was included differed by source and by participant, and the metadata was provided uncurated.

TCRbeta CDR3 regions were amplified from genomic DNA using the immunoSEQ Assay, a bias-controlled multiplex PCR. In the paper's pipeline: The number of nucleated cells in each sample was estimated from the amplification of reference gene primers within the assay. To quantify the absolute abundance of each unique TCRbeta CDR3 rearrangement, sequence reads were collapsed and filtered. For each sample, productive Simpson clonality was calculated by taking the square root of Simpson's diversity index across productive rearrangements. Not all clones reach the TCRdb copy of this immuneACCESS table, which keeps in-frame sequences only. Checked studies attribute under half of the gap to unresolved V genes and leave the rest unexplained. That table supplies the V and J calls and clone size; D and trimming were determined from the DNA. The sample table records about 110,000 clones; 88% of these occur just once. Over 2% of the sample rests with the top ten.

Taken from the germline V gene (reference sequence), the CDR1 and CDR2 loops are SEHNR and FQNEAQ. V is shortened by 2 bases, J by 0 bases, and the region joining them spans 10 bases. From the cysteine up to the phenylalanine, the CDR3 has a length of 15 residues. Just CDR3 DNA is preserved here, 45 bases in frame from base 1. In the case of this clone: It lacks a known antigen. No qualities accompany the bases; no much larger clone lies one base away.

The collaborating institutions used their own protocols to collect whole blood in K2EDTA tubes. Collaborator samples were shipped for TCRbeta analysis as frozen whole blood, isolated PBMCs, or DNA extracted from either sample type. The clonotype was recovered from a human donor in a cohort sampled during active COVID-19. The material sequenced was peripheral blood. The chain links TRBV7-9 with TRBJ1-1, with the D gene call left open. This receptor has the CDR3 CASSLNPSVNTEAFF. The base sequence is TGTGCCAGCAGCTTAAATCCGTCGGTGAACACTGAAGCTTTCTTT.